This T cell receptor beta chain emerged from a study of blood T cell repertoires in COVID-19. As for the study in general: Italy, Spain and the United States were the sources of the convalescent and acute COVID-19 samples. T cells, B-cell-depleted T cells, or PBMCs provided the cDNA or gDNA that served as material.

CDR1 is LGHNA and CDR2 is YSLEER in the germline V gene. CDR3 length: 15 residues. V lost 0 bases, J lost 9 bases, and 12 bases lay in between. Study processing details: The authors estimated nucleated cell counts from reference gene primer amplification. Data came from immunoSEQ multiplex PCR; TCRdb stores just in-frame clones and leaves some out. V and J calls and clone size are those listed in that table; D and trimming were worked out from the DNA. In the table there are over 250,000 clones, approximately 83% of which are singletons. Material: peripheral blood. The receptor comes from a human donor in a cohort sampled during active COVID-19. The chain joins TRBV4-3 to TRBJ1-6, with a possible D match to TRBD1 (5 bases). CDR3 in amino acids: CASSQDRQMGSPLHF. The DNA of the CDR3 is TGCGCCAGCAGCCAAGATAGACAGATGGGTTCACCCCTCCACTTT.